One sample yielded the 8 T cell receptor beta chains listed below, sequenced in a study of early T cells in non-severe SARS-CoV-2 infection. TCRdb processed the 5' RACE reads anew with MiXCR; each CDR3 protein has one entry. The profile shows 98,000 or so distinct CDR3 sequences, roughly 12% of them singletons. The sequenced sample consisted of whole blood. All receptors come from an adult who was a healthcare worker with PCR-confirmed SARS-CoV-2 infection or an uninfected control (not recorded which).

The chain combines TRBV12-3 or TRBV12-4 with TRBJ2-5; 8 nucleotides line up with TRBD2. The junction had 17 bases not matched to a gene; V was cut back by 5 bases and J by 9 bases. CDR3 length equals 16 residues. The CDR3 spells CASSPIPLSGSGAQYF. The CDR3 DNA reads as TGTGCCAGCAGTCCGATTCCCCTGAGCGGGAGTGGGGCCCAGTACTTC.

The chain has TRBV30 and TRBJ2-5; 13 bases align to TRBD2. V lost 1 base, J lost 5 bases, and 1 base stayed unmatched. The CDR3 consists of 14 residues. Looked up from germline, CDR1 is GTSNPN and CDR2 is SVGIG (reference sequence). The CDR3 loop is CAWSGLAGGETQYF. CDR3 coding DNA: TGTGCCTGGAGTGGACTAGCGGGAGGTGAGACCCAGTACTTC.

This clonotype was recorded a few times. The CDR3 coding sequence is TGCAGTGCTCCAGAGGACAGGGCCCCCTACGAGCAGTACTTC. Its protein product is CSAPEDRAPYEQYF. This chain uses TRBV20-1 with TRBJ2-7; TRBD1 matches at 8 bases. The CDR3 length is 14 residues. V lost 5 bases and J lost 2; bases outside the gene matches: 8. The germline gives CDR1 DFQATT, CDR2 SNEGSKA (reference sequence).

The sample holds a few counts of this clonotype. The chain employs TRBV6-1 and TRBJ2-3; 9 bases line up with TRBD2. This CDR3 comprises 16 residues. With 6 bases clipped from V and 3 bases from J, the junction kept 10 bases outside the gene matches. The germline V gene encodes CDR1 MNHNS and CDR2 SASEGT. The CDR3 loop reads CASSRSRLAVTDTQYF. The CDR3, as DNA: TGTGCCAGCAGCAGAAGCCGACTAGCGGTTACAGATACGCAGTATTTT.

The CDR3: CATSVTTGELFF. The CDR3 region has the DNA TGTGCCACCAGTGTGACTACCGGGGAGCTGTTTTTT. J is TRBJ2-2 and V is TRBV24-1; D is unresolved. The CDR3 length is 12 residues. V gave up 5 bases and J gave up 5 bases, with 5 bases separating them. Germline V gene data show CDR1 as KGHDR and CDR2 as SFDVKD.

This clonotype was detected a few times. The chain uses TRBV5-1 and TRBJ1-5; tentative D call: TRBD1 (6 bases). The CDR3 totals 14 residues. The germline gives CDR1 SGHRS, CDR2 YFSETQ. Trimming left V 2 bases short and J 3 bases short, with 9 bases between. CDR3 in DNA: TGCGCCAGCAGCTTCGGGGGCAACAATCAGCCCCAGCATTTT. Translated: CASSFGGNNQPQHF.

This chain joins TRBV12-3 or TRBV12-4 and TRBJ2-7; D uncertain. The V end lost 4 bases, the J end lost 3 bases, and 7 bases lay between the germline ends. CDR3 size: 12 residues. The CDR3 DNA reads as TGTGCCAGCAGTTCCGCCCACTACGAGCAGTACTTC. Its protein product is CASSSAHYEQYF.

The chain combines TRBV7-9 with TRBJ2-2; 8 bases map to TRBD2. After removal of 5 bases from V and 6 bases from J, the junction contained 14 bases not matched to a gene. This CDR3 is 17 amino acids long. CDR1 is SEHNR, CDR2 FQNEAQ, per germline (reference sequence). Written as DNA, the CDR3 is TGTGCCAGCAGCCCTCTTGCGGGAGGCACGTACTCCGGGGAGCTGTTTTTT. It specifies CASSPLAGGTYSGELFF.